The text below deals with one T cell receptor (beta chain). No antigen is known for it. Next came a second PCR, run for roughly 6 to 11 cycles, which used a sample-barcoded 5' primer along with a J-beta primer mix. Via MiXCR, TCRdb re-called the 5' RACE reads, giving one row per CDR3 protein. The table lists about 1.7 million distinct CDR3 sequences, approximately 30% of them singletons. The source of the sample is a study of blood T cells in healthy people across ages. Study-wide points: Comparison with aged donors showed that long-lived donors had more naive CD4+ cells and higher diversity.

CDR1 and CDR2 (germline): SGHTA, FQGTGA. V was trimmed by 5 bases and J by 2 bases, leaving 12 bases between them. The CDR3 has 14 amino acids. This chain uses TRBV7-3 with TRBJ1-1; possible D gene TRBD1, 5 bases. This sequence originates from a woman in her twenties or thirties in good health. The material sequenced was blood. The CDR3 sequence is CASSAQGTNTEAFF. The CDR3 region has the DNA TGTGCCAGCAGCGCGCAGGGAACCAACACTGAAGCTTTCTTT.